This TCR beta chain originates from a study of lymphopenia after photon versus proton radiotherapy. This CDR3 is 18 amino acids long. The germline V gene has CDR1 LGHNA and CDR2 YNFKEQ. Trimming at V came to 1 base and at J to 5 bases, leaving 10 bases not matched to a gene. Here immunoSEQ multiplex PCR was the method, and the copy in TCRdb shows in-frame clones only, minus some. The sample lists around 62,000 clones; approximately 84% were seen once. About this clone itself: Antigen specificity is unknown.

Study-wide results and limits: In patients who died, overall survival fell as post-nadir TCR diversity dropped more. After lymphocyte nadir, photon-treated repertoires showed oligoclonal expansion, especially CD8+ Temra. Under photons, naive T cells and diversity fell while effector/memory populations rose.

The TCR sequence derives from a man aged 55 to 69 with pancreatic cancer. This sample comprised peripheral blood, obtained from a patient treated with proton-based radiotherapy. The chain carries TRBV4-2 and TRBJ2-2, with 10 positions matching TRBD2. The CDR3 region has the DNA TGTGCCAGCAGCCAAGCTGGAGCGGGAGGGCCGGATACCGGGGAGCTGTTTTTT. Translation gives CASSQAGAGGPDTGELFF.